This T cell receptor beta chain emerged from a study of metastatic and nonmetastatic thyroid tumors. Study-wide context: The authors compared repertoires across blood and tumor or nodule tissue from malignant and benign thyroid patients.

This clone appeared many times. In the original workflow: A distant-metastasis classifier for papillary thyroid cancer was built using CDR3 differences across clinicopathological groups. With MiXCR, TCRdb called clones anew from the PCR reads. It is TCRdb's table, rather than the study itself, that gives the V and J calls and clone size. The data hold around 53,000 clones, with 20% observed a single time. After removal of 5 bases from V and 3 bases from J, the junction contained 1 base not matched to a gene. The CDR3 is 14 residues long. Germline CDR1 and CDR2: LNHDA and SQIVND (reference sequence). Treatment of any kind had been given to no patient before thyroid surgery.

The chain carries TRBV19 and TRBJ2-1; 10 positions agree with TRBD2. The sample consisted of blood. The TCR originated in a female donor with papillary thyroid cancer or a benign thyroid nodule (not recorded which). Some clones in this sample may be carry-over from other donors' samples. CDR3 in DNA: TGTGCCAGTAGTGGACTAGCGGACTACAATGAGCAGTTCTTC. Protein product: CASSGLADYNEQFF.